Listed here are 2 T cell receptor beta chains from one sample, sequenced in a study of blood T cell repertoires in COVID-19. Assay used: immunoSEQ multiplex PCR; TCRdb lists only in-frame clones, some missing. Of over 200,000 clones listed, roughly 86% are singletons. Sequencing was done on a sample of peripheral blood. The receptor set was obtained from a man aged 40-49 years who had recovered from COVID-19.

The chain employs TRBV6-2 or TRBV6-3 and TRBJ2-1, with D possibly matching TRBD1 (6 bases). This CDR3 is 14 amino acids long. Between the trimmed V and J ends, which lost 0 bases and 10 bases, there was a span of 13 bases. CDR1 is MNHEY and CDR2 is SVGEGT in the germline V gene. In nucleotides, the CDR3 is TGTGCCAGCAGTTACTCGGTTGGGGGCAGGGAGCAGTTCTTC. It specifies CASSYSVGGREQFF.

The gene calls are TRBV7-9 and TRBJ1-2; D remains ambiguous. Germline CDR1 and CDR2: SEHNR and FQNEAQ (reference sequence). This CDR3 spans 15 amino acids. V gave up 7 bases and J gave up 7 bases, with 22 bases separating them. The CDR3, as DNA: TGTGCCAGCATCCCTGACTACGAGGCCACCAGTGGCTACACCTTC. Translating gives CASIPDYEATSGYTF.